Listed below are T cell receptor beta chains from one sample, sequenced in a study of cytomegalovirus exposure and HLA in healthy donors. The assay was immunoSEQ multiplex PCR, and TCRdb's table has in-frame clones only and misses some. The sample contains about 57,000 clones, over 60% of which appear only once. Sequencing was performed on PBMCs. These receptor sequences come from a woman aged 45-65 years in good health and CMV-seronegative. The CDR3 runs from the conserved cysteine through the conserved F or W. D genes are given only for firm matches. The size field is filled for only some rows; it gives once, few, many or a size class.

abundance,v_gene,d_gene,j_gene,CDR3nt,CDR3aa
few,TRBV5-1,-,TRBJ2-5,TGCGCCAGCAGCTTGGGTTCAGATTCCCAAGAGACCCAGTACTTC,CASSLGSDSQETQYF
few,TRBV28,TRBD1,TRBJ1-3,TGTGCCAGCGATCCAGGGGGCTCTGGAAACACCATATATTTT,CASDPGGSGNTIYF
-,TRBV5-4,TRBD1,TRBJ2-1,TGTGCCAGCAGCTTGGCGCCCCGGACAGGGGACAATGAGCAGTTCTTC,CASSLAPRTGDNEQFF
few,TRBV6-1,TRBD1,TRBJ1-2,TGTGCCGGCATTCCGGGACAGGGGGCTGGTGGCTACACCTTC,CAGIPGQGAGGYTF
-,TRBV10-3,-,TRBJ2-1,TGTGCCATCAAGTTTAGCGGCTCCTACAATGAGCAGTTCTTC,CAIKFSGSYNEQFF
-,TRBV18,TRBD1,TRBJ2-5,TGTGCCAGCTCGCGTGGACAGGGTGGAGAGACCCAGTACTTC,CASSRGQGGETQYF
once,TRBV27,-,TRBJ2-7,TGTGCCAGCAGTTTTCAGGGGAGTAAAGAGCAGTACTTC,CASSFQGSKEQYF
few,TRBV7-2,-,TRBJ2-3,TGTGCCAGCAGCTCACCCAGTCCAAATACGCAGTATTTT,CASSSPSPNTQYF
-,TRBV5-1,TRBD1,TRBJ1-4,TGCGCCAGCAGCTTGGGGGACAGTTCTAATGAAAAACTGTTTTTT,CASSLGDSSNEKLFF
-,TRBV28,-,TRBJ2-2,TGTGCCAGCACCAACAGGGTCCCGCTCCGGGAGCTGTTTTTT,CASTNRVPLRELFF
-,TRBV2,-,TRBJ2-7,TGTGCCAGCAGTGTCAGGGGTGGTGAGTACGAGCAGTACTTC,CASSVRGGEYEQYF
-,TRBV7-2,-,TRBJ2-7,TGTGCCAGCAGCCCCTCGGCGGGGTTGGACGAGCAGTACTTC,CASSPSAGLDEQYF
-,TRBV14,-,TRBJ2-5,TGTGCCAGCAGCCCCGGACAGTACCAAGAGACCCAGTACTTC,CASSPGQYQETQYF
-,TRBV5-1,-,TRBJ1-5,TGCGCCAGCAGCTTGGCAGGGGGCAATCAGCCCCAGCATTTT,CASSLAGGNQPQHF
-,TRBV28,TRBD1,TRBJ1-5,TGTGCCAGCAGTGGGGACAGGGCTCAGCCCCAGCATTTT,CASSGDRAQPQHF
-,TRBV5-1,TRBD2,TRBJ2-3,TGCGCCAGCAGCTTGTCCACTAGCGGGAGTCAGGAGGTTACGCAGTATTTT,CASSLSTSGSQEVTQYF
once,TRBV6-4,-,TRBJ2-7,TGTGCCAGCAGTGATCAGCCGGGGTCCGAGCAGTACTTC,CASSDQPGSEQYF
few,TRBV11-1,-,TRBJ1-2,TGTGCCAGCAGCTTAGAACGGAACTATGGCTACACCTTC,CASSLERNYGYTF
once,TRBV29-1,-,TRBJ1-1,TGCAGCGTTGGCCGACAGATAAACACTGAAGCTTTCTTT,CSVGRQINTEAFF
-,TRBV7-6,-,TRBJ2-7,TGTGCCAGCAGCATCCGACATATCGACGAGCAGTACTTC,CASSIRHIDEQYF
-,TRBV27,TRBD1,TRBJ2-7,TGTGCCAGCCGCCCCCGGGGGGACAGGGGTTACGAGCAGTACTTC,CASRPRGDRGYEQYF
-,TRBV28,-,TRBJ1-4,TGTGCCAGCAGCCGACGGGATGAAAAACTGTTTTTT,CASSRRDEKLFF
-,TRBV13,TRBD2,TRBJ2-1,TGTGCCAGCAGCTTTCGGACTAGCGGGGGCCGTAACAATGAGCAGTTCTTC,CASSFRTSGGRNNEQFF
-,TRBV2,TRBD2,TRBJ2-7,TGTGCCAGCAAGGGGCTAGCGGAGTTTATGGAGCAGTACTTC,CASKGLAEFMEQYF
-,TRBV11-2,-,TRBJ2-1,TGTGCCAGCAGCTTAGACGGTCCGGTGTACAATGAGCAGTTCTTC,CASSLDGPVYNEQFF
-,TRBV15,-,TRBJ1-4,TGTGCCACCAGCAGTCAGGGTGAAAAACTGTTTTTT,CATSSQGEKLFF
few,TRBV30,-,TRBJ2-4,TGTGCCTGGGGACAGTGGGAGGGCCTTGGCATTCAGTACTTC,CAWGQWEGLGIQYF
few,TRBV27,-,TRBJ1-1,TGTGCCAGCAGGGGTTGGGAGCGCGGCACTGAAGCTTTCTTT,CASRGWERGTEAFF
-,TRBV6-1,-,TRBJ1-1,TGTGCCAGCAAGGAGTACACTGAAGCTTTCTTT,CASKEYTEAFF
-,TRBV29-1,TRBD2,TRBJ2-7,TGCAGCGCCGGGACTAGCGTAAATGAGCAGTACTTC,CSAGTSVNEQYF
-,TRBV2,-,TRBJ2-7,TGTGCCAGCAGTGTTGAGGCGCTAAGCCACGAGCAGTACTTC,CASSVEALSHEQYF
few,TRBV21-1,-,TRBJ2-5,TGTGCCAGCAGGGAGTCCCAAGAGACCCAGTACTTC,CASRESQETQYF
-,TRBV6-5,TRBD1,TRBJ2-7,TGTGCCAGCAGCTGGGACAGGGACTCCTACGAGCAGTACTTC,CASSWDRDSYEQYF
-,TRBV6-5,-,TRBJ2-7,TGTGCCGGCGGGCTCGGGGTTACGGAGCAGTACTTC,CAGGLGVTEQYF
once,TRBV18,-,TRBJ1-5,TGTGCCAGCTCACCTCAGGACAGAAATCAGCCCCAGCATTTT,CASSPQDRNQPQHF
-,TRBV19,-,TRBJ2-1,TGTGCCAGTAGTGCCAAGGGGTCCCCGTACAATGAGCAGTTCTTC,CASSAKGSPYNEQFF
-,TRBV11-2,TRBD2,TRBJ2-1,TGTGCCAGCAGCATCGGACTAGCGGGGATTGGGTTCTTC,CASSIGLAGIGFF
-,TRBV13,-,TRBJ1-2,TGTGCCAGCAGCCCGGGGACCGGGAGTTCCTATGGCTACACCTTC,CASSPGTGSSYGYTF
-,TRBV28,TRBD2,TRBJ2-1,TGTGCCAGCAGTTCTTGGACTAGCGGGAGTGGGTCCTACAATGAGCAGTTCTTC,CASSSWTSGSGSYNEQFF
-,TRBV2,-,TRBJ2-7,TGTGCCAGCAGTTTTTTGGGGCCATACTACGAGCAGTACTTC,CASSFLGPYYEQYF
medium-sized,TRBV6-1,-,TRBJ1-2,TGTGCCAGCAGCATTTCGACAGAGAATGGCTACACCTTC,CASSISTENGYTF
-,TRBV7-9,TRBD2,TRBJ2-4,TGTGCCAGCAGCTCCCTCTCTGCACTAGCGGGGGGCCTTAACATTCAGTACTTC,CASSSLSALAGGLNIQYF
-,TRBV7-9,-,TRBJ1-1,TGTGCCAGCAGCTTGACAGAGAACACTGAAGCTTTCTTT,CASSLTENTEAFF
-,TRBV6-6,TRBD1,TRBJ2-7,TGTGCCAGCAGTTTAAGGGGGCAAACGGGGGAGCAGTACTTC,CASSLRGQTGEQYF
-,TRBV29-1,TRBD1,TRBJ2-2,TGCAGCGGGGGGACAGCGAACACCGGGGAGCTGTTTTTT,CSGGTANTGELFF